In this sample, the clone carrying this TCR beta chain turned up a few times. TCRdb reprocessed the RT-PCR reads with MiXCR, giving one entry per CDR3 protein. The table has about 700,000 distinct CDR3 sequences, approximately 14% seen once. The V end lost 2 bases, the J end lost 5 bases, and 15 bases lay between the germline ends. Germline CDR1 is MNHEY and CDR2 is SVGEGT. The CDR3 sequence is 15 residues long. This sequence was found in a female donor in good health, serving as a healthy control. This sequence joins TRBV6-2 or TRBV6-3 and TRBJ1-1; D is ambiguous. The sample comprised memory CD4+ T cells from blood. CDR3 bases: TGTGCCAGCAGTTACAACGGAGGGAGAGGGACTGAAGCTTTCTTT. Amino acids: CASSYNGGRGTEAFF.